This TCR beta chain was obtained from a study of shared clonotypes between healthy human individuals. Assay: immunoSEQ multiplex PCR; the TCRdb copy retains only in-frame clones and omits some. Counted here are about 110,000 clones, approximately 70% occurring once; the ten biggest clones make up around 24%. This CDR3 contains 15 residues. Trimming shortened V by 3 bases and J by 0 bases, and 9 bases separated the two germline ends. Germline-derived CDR1 and CDR2 are SGHKS and YYEKEE (reference sequence). The source material was memory CD8+ T cells sorted from blood. Subset specified: CD45RO+ cells pooled with CCR7-negative TemRA cells. The source of this sequence is a woman aged 25 to 39 in good health. This chain links TRBV5-5 with TRBJ2-2; a possible D gene is TRBD1 (5 bases). CDR3 protein: CASSSDISNTGELFF. The CDR3 nucleotides read TGTGCCAGCAGCTCGGACATTTCGAACACCGGGGAGCTGTTTTTT.